The text below deals with one T cell receptor beta chain. Its matching antigen is unknown. Next came a second PCR, run for roughly 6 to 11 cycles, which used a sample-barcoded 5' primer along with a J-beta primer mix. Sequencing recovered at least 3 million CDR3-containing paired-end reads from each sample. Each CDR3 protein gets one entry after TCRdb re-called the 5' RACE reads with MiXCR. Seen here are roughly 1.5 million distinct CDR3 sequences, about 45% observed once, and the top ten hold about 4.1%. This specimen comes from a study of blood T cells in healthy people across ages. Overall study findings and caveats: Estimates of total diversity, which came from one million sequenced T cells, were considered to be underestimates.

This CDR3 region has 14 residues. CDR1 and CDR2 (germline): LNHNV, YYDKDF (reference sequence). Trimming at V came to 7 bases and at J to 3 bases, leaving 5 bases not matched to a gene. Sequencing input: blood. This TCR was recovered from a woman aged 18-35 years in good health. The chain uses TRBV15 and TRBJ1-4, with 7 bases identical to TRBD1. The CDR3 DNA follows: TGTGCCACCACAAACAGGGGAGCTAATGAAAAACTGTTTTTT. This encodes CATTNRGANEKLFF.